Shown below are 20 T cell receptor beta chains from a single sample sequenced in a study of preoperative IRX-2 immunotherapy in early breast cancer (dated by TCRdb to about 2019). The treatment or condition label here, explained by the study, means: preoperative locoregional IRX-2 cytokine immunotherapy. The method was the immunoSEQ multiplex PCR assay. The table was pulled from immuneACCESS by TCRdb, which kept in-frame rearrangements only. Such tables lose some clones; where checked, under half of the loss comes from unresolved V genes, and the rest has no known cause. For this sample there are under 30,000 clones; 80% to 90% appear just once. The ten biggest clones cover under 30% of the sample. The sample consisted of tumor tissue, taken after IRX-2 immunotherapy. These receptors all stem from a human donor with breast cancer.

This chain joins TRBV11-3 and TRBJ1-4; D is uncertain. The CDR3 loop spans 16 amino acids. V lost 2 bases to trimming and J lost 3 bases, with 13 bases between them. Looked up from germline, CDR1 is SGHNT and CDR2 is YENEEA. CDR3: CASSLIFGQSNEKLFF. CDR3 in DNA: TGTGCCAGCAGCTTAATATTTGGGCAGTCTAATGAAAAACTGTTTTTT. Full variable domain (rest looked up from reference TRBV11-3 and TRBJ1-4): EAGVVQSPRYKIIEKKQPVAFWCNPISGHNTLYWYLQNLGQGPELLIRYENEEAVDDSQLPKDRFSAERLKGVDSTLKIQPAELGDSAVYLCASSLIFGQSNEKLFFGSGTQLSVL.

The table lists this clone with a count of one. This chain connects TRBV6-5 to TRBJ1-4; no clear D gene. Looked up from germline, CDR1 is MNHEY and CDR2 is SVGAGI. The ends were cut back, 7 bases at V and 4 bases at J, with 16 bases in the middle. The CDR3 runs 15 residues. The CDR3 nucleotides read TGTGCCAGCACTCCCACAAGGGTCGGTAATGAAAAACTGTTTTTT. Its protein product is CASTPTRVGNEKLFF.

This chain connects TRBV6-1 to TRBJ1-4, with a tentative D call TRBD1 (5 bases). Trimming left V 6 bases short and J 0 bases short, with 8 bases between. Per the germline V gene, CDR1 is MNHNS and CDR2 is SASEGT. CDR3 length: 14 amino acids. CDR3: CASSLGATNEKLFF. The CDR3 bases are TGTGCCAGCAGCCTGGGGGCAACTAATGAAAAACTGTTTTTT.

J is TRBJ1-4 and V is TRBV4-1; D is perhaps TRBD1 (5 bases). Germline assignment: CDR1 MGHRA and CDR2 YSYEKL. Between the trimmed V and J ends, which lost 0 bases and 13 bases, there was a span of 21 bases. This CDR3 has 16 residues. CDR3 loop: CASSQDEFSGTKRLFF. As DNA, the CDR3 is TGCGCCAGCAGCCAAGATGAGTTTTCAGGGACGAAAAGACTGTTTTTT.

The rearrangement uses TRBV11-2 and TRBJ2-1; tentatively, D is TRBD1 or TRBD2 (5 bases each). Germline V lookup: CDR1 SGHAT, CDR2 FQNNGV. This CDR3 region has 15 residues. Trimming took 5 bases from V and 5 from J, leaving 16 bases between them. CDR3 in amino acids: CASSLGSGPNNEQFF. The CDR3 DNA is TGTGCCAGCAGCCTCGGTTCGGGACCTAACAATGAGCAGTTCTTC.

The V gene is TRBV4-2, the J gene TRBJ1-1; D perhaps matches TRBD1 (5 bases). Between the trimmed V and J ends, which lost 1 base and 1 base, there was a span of 16 bases. Germline V gives CDR1 LGHNA, CDR2 YNFKEQ. The CDR3 consists of 17 residues. The CDR3 nucleotides read TGTGCCAGCAGCCAAGTCTCAGGGTCTCTAGCGAACACTGAAGCTTTCTTT. This sequence encodes CASSQVSGSLANTEAFF.

The chain is built from TRBV5-1 and TRBJ1-1; 12 bases fit TRBD1. This CDR3 contains 17 residues. With 4 bases clipped from V and 0 bases from J, the junction kept 7 bases outside the gene matches. Germline V gene data show CDR1 as SGHRS and CDR2 as YFSETQ. CDR3 loop: CASSPGTGGPLNTEAFF. The CDR3 DNA follows: TGCGCCAGCAGCCCGGGGACAGGGGGCCCCCTGAACACTGAAGCTTTCTTT.

The gene calls are TRBV28 and TRBJ2-7; TRBD1 is a possible D gene (5 bases). Per the germline V gene, CDR1 is MDHEN and CDR2 is SYDVKM. The CDR3 is 12 amino acids. V gave up 3 bases and J gave up 7 bases, with 10 bases separating them. In DNA, the CDR3 is TGTGCCAGCAGTTTTGGGGCGATGGAGCAGTACGTC. This sequence encodes CASSFGAMEQYV.

The J gene is TRBJ1-1, the V gene TRBV2; D ambiguous. Germline loops: CDR1 SNHLY, CDR2 FYNNEI. V was clipped by 7 bases and J by 8 bases, with 20 bases between them. This CDR3 comprises 14 residues. Here the CDR3 DNA reads TGTGCCAGCACCATTTCGCCACAAACCTCCGAAGCTTTCTTT. It encodes CASTISPQTSEAFF.

The chain has TRBV6-4 and TRBJ2-2, with D perhaps matching TRBD2 (6 bases). Germline CDR1 reads MRHNA; CDR2 reads SNTAGT. The V end lost 6 bases, the J end lost 3 bases, and 17 bases lay between the germline ends. The CDR3 covers 16 residues. CDR3 sequence: CASSPGTAPDTGELFF. The CDR3 DNA reads TGTGCCAGCAGCCCCGGGACTGCCCCCGACACCGGGGAGCTGTTTTTT.

The V call is TRBV10-1, the J call TRBJ2-3; possibly TRBD1 for D (6 bases). This CDR3 comprises 15 residues. Germline V gives CDR1 WNHNN, CDR2 SYGVQD (reference sequence). Trimming took off 4 bases at V and 3 bases at J, with 14 bases between the two ends. This chain's CDR3 is CASSVGGAGTDTQYF. CDR3 nucleotide sequence: TGCGCCAGCAGTGTTGGGGGCGCCGGAACAGATACGCAGTATTTT.

The chain links TRBV5-4 to TRBJ2-7; 9 bases fit TRBD1. CDR1 SGHNT and CDR2 YYREEE come from the germline V gene (reference sequence). The CDR3 covers 13 residues. The V segment lost 4 bases and the J segment 7 bases; nucleotides outside the gene matches: 6. CDR3 sequence (DNA): TGTGCCAGCAGCCAACAGGGGGCGGGGGAGCAGTACTTC. Translation gives CASSQQGAGEQYF.

The chain couples TRBV7-2 to TRBJ1-1; D gene unclear. Trimming took off 5 bases at V and 4 bases at J, with 14 bases between the two ends. Germline CDR1 SGHTA, CDR2 FQGNSA. CDR3 size: 14 residues. The chain's CDR3 is CASSKRGWSTEAFF. The CDR3 DNA reads TGTGCCAGCAGCAAGCGGGGATGGAGCACTGAAGCTTTCTTT. The complete variable domain, with remaining parts taken from reference TRBV7-2 and TRBJ1-1, reads GAGVSQSPSNKVTEKGKDVELRCDPISGHTALYWYRQSLGQGLEFLIYFQGNSAPDKSGLPSDRFSAERTGGSVSTLTIQRTQQEDSAVYLCASSKRGWSTEAFFGQGTRLTVV.

The rearrangement uses TRBV6-5 and TRBJ2-7, with TRBD2 as a possible D gene (7 bases). The V gene's germline CDR1 is MNHEY and CDR2 SVGAGI. V shed 0 bases and J shed 0 bases, with 12 bases lying between them. The CDR3 is made up of 16 amino acids. The DNA of the CDR3 is TGTGCCAGCAGTTACTCGAGGGGGGGCAGCTCCTACGAGCAGTACTTC. Protein: CASSYSRGGSSYEQYF.

V and J are TRBV5-1 and TRBJ1-1; D is unclear. V lost 3 bases and J 1 base, leaving 13 bases between the germline ends. The V gene's germline CDR1 is SGHRS and CDR2 YFSETQ. The CDR3 is 15 residues long. The CDR3 nucleotides read TGCGCCAGCAGCTCCTCTCCTACGGGGAACACTGAAGCTTTCTTT. This encodes CASSSSPTGNTEAFF.

J is TRBJ2-5 and V is TRBV28; D is ambiguous. Trimming removed 2 bases from V and 4 bases from J, with 5 bases in between. CDR3 size: 12 residues. The germline gives CDR1 MDHEN, CDR2 SYDVKM. The CDR3 DNA reads TGTGCCAGCAGTTTAAGAGGAGAGACCCAGTACTTC. Protein: CASSLRGETQYF.

The V and J genes are TRBV5-1 and TRBJ2-2; D uncertain. The length of the CDR3 is 14 residues. Trimming pared 0 bases from V and 8 bases from J, leaving 11 bases between. Per the germline V gene, CDR1 is SGHRS and CDR2 is YFSETQ. The CDR3 sequence is CASSLGPTEGELFF. CDR3 nucleotide sequence: TGCGCCAGCAGCTTGGGGCCTACGGAAGGGGAGCTGTTTTTT.

This clone showed up just once. V usage is TRBV7-9 and J usage is TRBJ1-1; a weak D match, TRBD1 (5 bases). V was trimmed by 3 bases and J by 3 bases, leaving 11 bases between them. There are 14 residues in the CDR3. CDR1 SEHNR and CDR2 FQNEAQ come from the germline V gene (reference sequence). The CDR3 region is CASSFQGLHTEAFF. The CDR3 DNA is TGTGCCAGCAGCTTTCAGGGTTTGCACACTGAAGCTTTCTTT.

The chain links TRBV27 to TRBJ1-4; D is unresolved. Germline assignment: CDR1 MNHEY and CDR2 SMNVEV (reference sequence). There are 14 residues in the CDR3. V was clipped by 8 bases and J by 5 bases, with 15 bases between them. The CDR3 sequence is CASSYGRINEKLFF. In DNA, the CDR3 is TGTGCCAGCTCTTATGGACGGATCAATGAAAAACTGTTTTTT.

V is TRBV27 and J is TRBJ2-5; D could derive from TRBD1 or TRBD2 (5 bases each). Trimming left V 6 bases short and J 4 bases short, with 15 bases between. CDR3 length: 14 amino acids. Germline V lookup: CDR1 MNHEY, CDR2 SMNVEV (reference sequence). CDR3 sequence reads: CASRRTLGGETQYF. As DNA, the CDR3 is TGTGCCAGCAGAAGGACCCTTGGGGGAGAGACCCAGTACTTC.